A single sample gave rise to the 17 T cell receptor beta chains below, sequenced in a study of STAT3 mutations in large granular lymphocyte leukemia. Study results and limitations: Every T-LGLL patient had at least one immunodominant TCRbeta clonotype.

Sequencing used immunoSEQ multiplex PCR; TCRdb keeps in-frame clones, though not all of them. There are about 9,200 clones in the sample; more than 75% occur only once, and approximately 40% lies in the top ten. No cognate antigen is known for these TCRs. The specimen sequenced was peripheral blood mononuclear cells. These receptors all stem from a man aged 55-75 years with T-cell large granular lymphocyte leukemia. Some clones in this sample may be carry-over from other donors' samples.

V gene TRBV5-6 combines with J gene TRBJ2-1, with D maybe TRBD2 (6 bases). The CDR3 runs to 14 residues. V lost 4 bases, J lost 5 bases, and 13 bases lay in between. Germline lookup yields CDR1 SGHDT and CDR2 YYEEEE. CDR3 sequence reads: CASSLRDFNNEQFF. The CDR3, as DNA: TGTGCCAGCAGCCTCCGGGACTTCAACAATGAGCAGTTCTTC.

The CDR3 region is CATQAGGYGYTF. CDR3 nucleotide sequence: TGTGCCACCCAAGCAGGGGGCTATGGCTACACCTTC. This chain connects TRBV6-5 to TRBJ1-2, with 7 positions matching TRBD1. This CDR3 spans 12 amino acids. CDR1 and CDR2 from the germline V gene are MNHEY and SVGAGI. V lost 10 bases, J lost 4 bases, and 6 bases stayed unmatched.

The chain combines TRBV7-9 with TRBJ2-3; no definite D call. V was clipped by 3 bases and J by 2 bases, with 9 bases between them. The CDR3 is 14 residues long. Germline V CDR1 and CDR2: SEHNR, FQNEAQ (reference sequence). The CDR3 protein is CASSFQGYTDTQYF. The CDR3 bases are TGTGCCAGCAGCTTTCAAGGATACACAGATACGCAGTATTTT.

This chain's CDR3 is CASSQAVGQGREQYF. CDR3 bases: TGCGCCAGCAGCCAAGCCGTCGGGCAGGGGCGCGAGCAGTACTTC. The V and J genes are TRBV4-1 and TRBJ2-7, with a possible D match to TRBD1 (6 bases). Trimming cost V 1 base and J 6 bases, with 16 bases left between them. The CDR3 is 15 amino acids. Germline CDR1 MGHRA, CDR2 YSYEKL.

The V and J genes are TRBV10-1 and TRBJ2-1; 12 nucleotides align to TRBD2. The CDR3 runs to 16 residues. From germline, CDR1 is WNHNN and CDR2 SYGVQD (reference sequence). The V and J ends lost 5 bases and 6 bases, in that order; junction bases with no gene match: 8. Here the CDR3 DNA reads TGCGCCAGCAGTCCGCTGACTAGCGGGGGCCCCAATGAGCAGTTCTTC. Translating gives CASSPLTSGGPNEQFF.

The chain is built from TRBV30 and TRBJ1-4, with D possibly TRBD1 on 5 matching bases. The germline V gene encodes CDR1 GTSNPN and CDR2 SVGIG (reference sequence). V lost 4 bases and J lost 2, with 11 bases in between. The CDR3 length is 14 residues. CDR3 sequence (DNA): TGTGCCTGGACCAGGGAGGGCACTAATGAAAAACTGTTTTTT. Translated: CAWTREGTNEKLFF.

The gene calls are TRBV20-1 and TRBJ1-5; D not resolved. Germline lookup yields CDR1 DFQATT and CDR2 SNEGSKA (reference sequence). Trimming shortened V by 1 base and J by 5 bases, and 3 bases separated the two germline ends. This CDR3 comprises 11 residues. Here the CDR3 reads CSARGDQPQHF. The DNA of the CDR3 is TGCAGTGCTAGAGGGGATCAGCCCCAGCATTTT.

The chain recombines TRBV6-5 with TRBJ1-1, with a tentative D call TRBD1 (5 bases). Trimming shortened V by 7 bases and J by 3 bases, and 15 bases separated the two germline ends. Germline lookup yields CDR1 MNHEY and CDR2 SVGAGI. The CDR3 length is 14 residues. The CDR3 spells CASKTSRVDTEAFF. The DNA of the CDR3 is TGTGCCAGCAAAACCTCCAGGGTCGACACTGAAGCTTTCTTT.

The chain has TRBV30 and TRBJ2-7; TRBD1 matches 7 bases. V shed 3 bases and J 8 bases; nucleotides not matched to a gene: 7. The CDR3 totals 12 residues. Germline assignment: CDR1 GTSNPN and CDR2 SVGIG (reference sequence). CDR3 region: CAWRGQGEKQYF. In DNA, the CDR3 is TGTGCCTGGAGAGGGCAGGGGGAAAAGCAGTACTTC.

The V call is TRBV21-1, the J call TRBJ1-5; no DNA check was done on the table's D call, TRBD1. TRBV21-1 is listed as a pseudogene. CDR3 length: 17 amino acids. The CDR3 is CASSKEGSGHGNQPQHF. The CDR3 DNA reads as TGTGCCAGCAGCAAAGAGGGGTCAGGGCATGGCAATCAGCCCCAGCATTTT.

The CDR3 bases are TGTGCCAGCTCACCCCCCGGGGGTTGGGAAGAGACCCAGTACTTC. Translating it yields CASSPPGGWEETQYF. This rearrangement joins TRBV18 to TRBJ2-5; possibly TRBD2 for D (6 bases). The V gene lost 3 bases and the J gene lost 3 bases, with 14 bases spanning the gap. The length of the CDR3 is 15 residues. Germline V gene sequence: CDR1 KGHSH, CDR2 LQKENI.

This clone was counted once. CDR3 sequence (DNA): TGTGCCTCAAGGGAGGGAACGGGTGGAGGCTACACCTTC. Amino acid sequence: CASREGTGGGYTF. The chain employs TRBV4-2 and TRBJ1-2; D uncertain. From germline, CDR1 is LGHNA and CDR2 YNFKEQ. The CDR3 loop spans 13 amino acids. The V end was cut by 11 bases, the J end by 8 bases, with 21 bases between.

This clone appeared once. The chain employs TRBV5-1 and TRBJ2-5; a weak D match, TRBD1 (6 bases). Germline V gene lookup returns CDR1 SGHRS and CDR2 YFSETQ. The V end was cut by 0 bases, the J end by 3 bases, with 9 bases between. This CDR3 is built from 14 residues. CDR3 coding DNA: TGCGCCAGCAGCTTGGTGGCAGGGGAAGAGACCCAGTACTTC. Amino acids: CASSLVAGEETQYF. Based on the CDR3 plus reference TRBV5-1 and TRBJ2-5, the full variable domain is KAGVTQTPRYLIKTRGQQVTLSCSPISGHRSVSWYQQTPGQGLQFLFEYFSETQRNKGNFPGRFSGRQFSNSRSEMNVSTLELGDSALYLCASSLVAGEETQYFGPGTRLLVL.

The sample holds one count of this clone. The chain is built from TRBV2 and TRBJ2-3, with 14 bases matching TRBD2. Trimming cost V 7 bases and J 6 bases; bases outside gene matches: 12. The CDR3 loop spans 17 amino acids. Germline V gene lookup returns CDR1 SNHLY and CDR2 FYNNEI. This CDR3 reads CASIQGLAGDLGDTQYF. The CDR3 DNA sequence: TGTGCCAGCATTCAGGGACTAGCGGGAGATTTGGGGGATACGCAGTATTTT.

The chain recombines TRBV9 with TRBJ2-7, with D possibly TRBD2 on 5 matching bases. This CDR3 region has 14 residues. Trimming cost V 3 bases and J 3 bases, with 13 bases left between them. Germline CDR1 is SGDLS and CDR2 is YYNGEE. The CDR3 bases are TGTGCCAGCAGCGACGGACTGGGGATCTACGAGCAGTACTTC. Translating it yields CASSDGLGIYEQYF. The variable domain in full, with the rest retrieved from reference TRBV9 and TRBJ2-7, is DSGVTQTPKHLITATGQRVTLRCSPRSGDLSVYWYQQSLDQGLQFLIQYYNGEERAKGNILERFSAQQFPDLHSELNLSSLELGDSALYFCASSDGLGIYEQYFGPGTRLTVT.

The sample holds one count of this clone. J is TRBJ2-7 and V is TRBV4-2; 9 bases match TRBD2. Germline loops: CDR1 LGHNA, CDR2 YNFKEQ. V lost 1 base, J lost 3 bases, and 13 bases stayed unmatched. The CDR3 consists of 18 residues. CDR3 sequence reads: CASSQGSTSSGTSYEQYF. DNA for the CDR3: TGTGCCAGCAGCCAAGGCTCCACTTCTAGCGGGACGAGCTACGAGCAGTACTTC.

The CDR3 protein is CSVERPGQGRLFEQYF. The CDR3 DNA reads TGCAGCGTTGAACGTCCCGGACAGGGGAGGTTATTTGAACAGTACTTC. V and J are TRBV29-1 and TRBJ2-7; 9 nucleotides line up with TRBD1. Germline CDR1 SQVTM, CDR2 ANQGSEA. This CDR3 has 16 residues. With 2 bases clipped from V and 10 bases from J, the junction kept 18 bases outside the gene matches.